Given below is one T cell receptor (beta chain) in context. What antigen it recognizes has not been identified. Compared with germline, one end of the junction differs, possibly owing to a read error. This sample is drawn from a study of tumor and adjacent non-tumor tissue in lung cancer (dated by TCRdb to 2017 to 2018). Context from the whole study: The cohort included about eleven adenocarcinoma, 2 squamous cell carcinoma and 1 small cell lung cancer patients. The 15 enrolled patients, of whom approximately 10 were men and 5 were women, were aged about 30 to 80 years and were diagnosed with TNM stage I to III disease. A total of fewer than 150 million productive TCRbeta reads were generated by sequencing, corresponding to an average of roughly 4 million reads per sample. The study compared bulk TCRbeta repertoires from lung tumor tissue and matched distant non-tumor lung tissue of some 15 lung cancer patients. Around 30 paired specimens, one tumor and one normal lung sample per patient, were profiled by TCRbeta CDR3 sequencing. The investigation overall reported the following: Only approximately 14 patients were in the cohort, and the authors stated that larger samples and more detailed clinical data are needed. Peripheral blood was not sequenced, so blood TCRbeta repertoires were not examined in the lung cancer patients of the study. Tumor tissue showed significantly greater TCR diversity (inverse Simpson) than normal lung tissue (about 400 vs 180, P = 0.0075, Mann-Whitney U test). In normal lung, the top 100 clones accounted for a significantly larger cumulative share of the repertoire than in tumor tissue. The sequencing platform is not named in the methods, and unique molecular identifiers are not mentioned. Younger patients had significantly higher TCR diversity, and higher tumor TCR diversity was associated with shorter overall and disease-free survival.

Per the germline V gene (reference sequence), DFQATT is the CDR1 and SNEGSKA is the CDR2. The CDR3 numbers 14 residues from cysteine through phenylalanine. Solely the CDR3 DNA is kept, with 42 bases framed from the first base. Bulk unsorted tissue served as the source for RNA extraction, and RNA quality was assessed using a NanoDrop ND-1000 and an Agilent 2100. Newly diagnosed lung cancer patients without prior chemotherapy who had been admitted for thoracic surgery in China between August and November 2014 were enrolled as donors. The study excluded patients who had received radiotherapy or chemotherapy before or who had another cancer at the same time. Pieces of surgical tissue measuring about 1-2.1 cm3 were kept in RNAlater solution and held at -80 degrees C until needed. The library was obtained by multiplex PCR. Sequenced on an Illumina HiSeq 2500. TCRbeta libraries were built by three rounds of nested PCR using primers (Table S4), following protocols modified from ARM-PCR. Before sequencing, PCR products in the 200-500 bp range were cut out of the gel and cleaned up using the QIAquick gel extraction kit. The original methods were these. Reads were cleaned with Trimmomatic, merged with FLASH into complete CDR3 sequences, and assigned to V(D)J germline segments with MiTCR. Clonal diversity was computed as the inverse Simpson's index with VDJtools. In-frame sequences lacking a premature stop codon were counted as productive reads. TCRdb reran the public reads through fastp at Q25 and MiXCR, keeping productive beta chains. Entries that share a CDR3 protein sequence are merged under the most common genes and DNA. These V and J calls are TCRdb output, not the study's own analysis. The sample contains approximately 100,000 distinct CDR3 sequences, around 75% of them found a single time. Under 45% of the sample goes to the ten largest clones.

What was sequenced was lung tumor tissue. This TCR came from a woman aged 55-69 years with non-small cell lung cancer. The chain links TRBV20-1 with TRBJ2-7, with 8 middle bases fitting TRBD2. The CDR3 reads CSARPGGNSYERYF. The DNA sequence follows: TGCAGTGCTAGACCGGGGGGGAACTCCTACGAGCGGTACTTC.